The entry below gives a single TCR beta chain sequence along with its context. No antigen is known for it. The authors generated TCR beta cDNA through 5'RACE template switching with UMIs. Following a re-call of the 5' RACE reads, TCRdb has one entry per CDR3 protein and lacks DNA. The sample totals 500,000 or so distinct CDR3 sequences. The sample comes from a study of T cells expressing NK-cell markers. Study summary: The TCR beta repertoires originated in sorted CD3+CD56+NKG2C+, CD3+CD56+NKG2C- and CD3+CD56-NKG2C+ T cells. Study-wide points: It remained uncertain whether the expanded NKG2C+ T cell clones were specific for HCMV antigens.

The CDR3 consists of 14 residues. Germline CDR1 is SGHAT and CDR2 is FQNNGV. Sequenced input: blood T cells: a sorted CD56 or NKG2C T cell subset, CD4+ or CD8+ T cells, or bulk PBMC T cells (not recorded which). The chain joins TRBV11-2 to TRBJ1-1. This clonotype was obtained from a man between 18 and 29 years old in good health. CDR3 sequence reads: CASSLEYDRTEAFF. The full variable domain, its missing parts supplied by reference TRBV11-2 and TRBJ1-1, is EAGVAQSPRYKIIEKRQSVAFWCNPISGHATLYWYQQILGQGPKLLIQFQNNGVVDDSQLPKDRFSAERLKGVDSTLKIQPAKLEDSAVYLCASSLEYDRTEAFFGQGTRLTVV.